A single sample is the source of the 18 T cell receptor beta chains below, sequenced in a study of blood T cell repertoires in COVID-19. Assay used: immunoSEQ multiplex PCR; TCRdb lists only in-frame clones, some missing. The sample includes about 140,000 clones, about four fifths of them seen just once. Sequencing input: PBMCs or T cells enriched from blood (not recorded which). The receptor source for this set is a woman between 45 and 65 years old with acute COVID-19.

The chain employs TRBV28 and TRBJ2-4; 8 nucleotides line up with TRBD1. Germline values: CDR1 MDHEN, CDR2 SYDVKM. V dropped 6 bases and J dropped 1; count of bases not matched to a gene: 5. The CDR3 covers 15 residues. The CDR3 loop is CASRDDRGAKNIQYF. The CDR3 bases are TGTGCCAGCAGGGATGACAGGGGTGCCAAAAACATTCAGTACTTC.

V usage is TRBV7-2 and J usage is TRBJ2-5, with D possibly being TRBD1 (6 bases). V was clipped by 3 bases and J by 4 bases, with 12 bases between them. The CDR3 length is 14 residues. Per the germline V gene, CDR1 is SGHTA and CDR2 is FQGNSA. The CDR3 nucleotides read TGTGCCAGCAGCTTCACAGGGTCTGGAGAGACCCAGTACTTC. Translated, it gives CASSFTGSGETQYF.

V is TRBV6-1 and J is TRBJ2-7, with D hard to call. This CDR3 region has 14 residues. CDR1 and CDR2 (germline): MNHNS, SASEGT. Trimming cost V 3 bases and J 3 bases, with 12 bases left between them. The CDR3 here is CASSDVRGFYEQYF. CDR3 sequence (DNA): TGTGCCAGCAGTGACGTTAGAGGTTTCTACGAGCAGTACTTC.

The V call is TRBV6-1, the J call TRBJ2-7; D is ambiguous. Per germline, CDR1 MNHNS and CDR2 SASEGT. Deletions cut 1 base from V and 1 base from J, with 5 bases between. The CDR3 runs 13 residues. The CDR3, as DNA: TGTGCCAGCAGTGAAGGGCCTTCCTACGAGCAGTACTTC. Translation: CASSEGPSYEQYF.

This chain connects TRBV24-1 to TRBJ2-1; 13 nucleotides match TRBD2. The CDR3 is 15 amino acids. The junction had 4 bases not matched to a gene; V was cut back by 7 bases and J by 5 bases. Germline V gene sequence: CDR1 KGHDR, CDR2 SFDVKD. Written as DNA, the CDR3 is TGTGCCACCAGCTGGGGACTAGCGGGGAACAATGAGCAGTTCTTC. Amino acids: CATSWGLAGNNEQFF.

Concerning this clone itself: This sample also contains other DNA sequences that code for the same CDR3. The gene calls are TRBV27 and TRBJ1-5; D is unclear. The CDR3 sequence is 14 residues long. Between the trimmed V and J ends, which lost 4 bases and 4 bases, there was a span of 11 bases. The germline CDR1 and CDR2 sequences are MNHEY and SMNVEV (reference sequence). The CDR3: CASSSPLRNQPQHF. In DNA, the CDR3 is TGTGCCAGCAGTTCCCCACTGAGGAATCAGCCCCAGCATTTT.

The chain uses TRBV20-1 and TRBJ2-5; D is perhaps TRBD2 (6 bases). The CDR3 is made up of 11 amino acids. V was shortened by 5 bases and J by 13 bases, with 17 bases between the two germline ends. Germline V lookup: CDR1 DFQATT, CDR2 SNEGSKA (reference sequence). The CDR3: CSAAGLQHWYF. DNA of the CDR3: TGCAGTGCTGCGGGACTTCAGCATTGGTACTTC.

The rearrangement links TRBV2 to TRBJ1-2; D uncertain. The germline V gene has CDR1 SNHLY and CDR2 FYNNEI. With 4 bases removed from V and 4 bases from J, the gap between germline ends came to 7 bases. The CDR3 extends over 12 amino acids. DNA for the CDR3: TGTGCCAGCAGTGTTGCGTCCTATGGCTACACCTTC. Amino acid sequence: CASSVASYGYTF.

V is TRBV9 and J is TRBJ2-3, with 13 nucleotides matching TRBD2. J lost 6 bases, V lost 5 bases, and 9 bases had no gene match. The CDR3 is made up of 16 amino acids. Germline V gives CDR1 SGDLS, CDR2 YYNGEE. Here the CDR3 DNA reads TGTGCCAGCAGTTCCGGGACTAGCGGGAAGTTCGATACGCAGTATTTT. This encodes CASSSGTSGKFDTQYF.

V and J are TRBV3-1 (or the pseudogene TRBV3-2) and TRBJ1-4, with a possible D match to TRBD1 (5 bases). Germline loops: CDR1 LGHDT, CDR2 YNNKEL (reference sequence). The CDR3 runs 11 residues. V was trimmed by 9 bases and J by 12 bases, leaving 14 bases between them. The CDR3: CASKQGGELFF. The CDR3 region has the DNA TGTGCCAGTAAGCAGGGCGGGGAACTGTTTTTT.

The chain is built from TRBV7-9 and TRBJ1-1; D not certain. Germline loops: CDR1 SEHNR, CDR2 FQNEAQ (reference sequence). This CDR3 is built from 13 residues. Trimming took 0 bases from V and 6 from J, leaving 8 bases between them. This chain's CDR3 is CASSLAGAAEAFF. The CDR3 DNA sequence: TGTGCCAGCAGCTTAGCCGGAGCCGCTGAAGCTTTCTTT.

The V call is TRBV19, the J call TRBJ1-5; no reliable D call. The V end lost 10 bases, the J end lost 6 bases, and 22 bases lay between the germline ends. Germline-derived CDR1 and CDR2 are LNHDA and SQIVND (reference sequence). This CDR3 contains 15 residues. The CDR3 sequence is CATRRREAGGQPQHF. The CDR3 nucleotides are TGTGCCACCCGCCGCCGGGAGGCAGGCGGTCAGCCCCAGCATTTT.

The rearrangement uses TRBV10-3 and TRBJ2-7; TRBD2 aligns across 11 bases. The CDR3 spans 12 residues. Losses at the gene ends were 6 bases for V and 10 bases for J; bases not matched to a gene: 5. Germline V gene sequence: CDR1 ENHRY, CDR2 SYGVKD. The CDR3 here is CAIRETSGRQYF. The CDR3 nucleotides read TGTGCCATCAGGGAAACTAGCGGGAGACAGTACTTC.

The chain links TRBV5-6 to TRBJ1-2; D uncertain. Germline V lookup: CDR1 SGHDT, CDR2 YYEEEE. The CDR3 contains 13 residues. V dropped 9 bases and J dropped 14 bases, with 26 bases sitting between them. In nucleotides, the CDR3 is TGTGCCATCCACGGGGATCCCTTCTCCCCTGCTACCTTC. This encodes CAIHGDPFSPATF.

The chain combines TRBV7-2 with TRBJ2-7; 7 nucleotides align to TRBD2. J lost 3 bases, V lost 1 base, and 12 bases had no gene match. Germline V gene data show CDR1 as SGHTA and CDR2 as FQGNSA. This CDR3 is 17 amino acids long. The CDR3 is CASSLVFIASGNYEQYF. The CDR3 nucleotides are TGTGCCAGCAGCTTAGTTTTTATCGCTAGCGGAAACTACGAGCAGTACTTC.

This chain uses TRBV19 with TRBJ2-7, with TRBD1 identical over 7 bases. In germline, CDR1 is LNHDA, CDR2 SQIVND (reference sequence). J was trimmed by 2 bases and V by 6 bases; bases with no gene match: 10. There are 15 residues in the CDR3. The DNA of the CDR3 is TGTGCCAGTAGAAAAACCGGACAGGAGGCCTACGAGCAGTACTTC. It specifies CASRKTGQEAYEQYF.

The chain uses TRBV9 and TRBJ2-7; D possibly corresponds to TRBD2 (7 bases). The CDR3 is made up of 13 amino acids. Per the germline V gene, CDR1 is SGDLS and CDR2 is YYNGEE. Trimming removed 4 bases from V and 4 bases from J, with 12 bases in between. CDR3 loop: CASSPGGAYEQYF. In DNA, the CDR3 is TGTGCCAGCAGCCCTGGGGGGGCTTACGAGCAGTACTTC. Full variable domain (missing parts from reference TRBV9 and TRBJ2-7): DSGVTQTPKHLITATGQRVTLRCSPRSGDLSVYWYQQSLDQGLQFLIQYYNGEERAKGNILERFSAQQFPDLHSELNLSSLELGDSALYFCASSPGGAYEQYFGPGTRLTVT.

This sequence joins TRBV19 and TRBJ2-7, with 9 bases fitting TRBD2. From germline, CDR1 is LNHDA and CDR2 SQIVND (reference sequence). After removal of 3 bases from V and 3 bases from J, the junction contained 12 bases not matched to a gene. This CDR3 is 17 amino acids long. The CDR3 protein is CASSISSGIGRNYEQYF. The CDR3 DNA sequence: TGTGCCAGTAGTATCTCTAGCGGGATCGGGCGGAACTACGAGCAGTACTTC. The full variable domain, rest sourced from reference TRBV19 and TRBJ2-7, is DGGITQSPKYLFRKEGQNVTLSCEQNLNHDAMYWYRQDPGQGLRLIYYSQIVNDFQKGDIAEGYSVSREKKESFPLTVTSAQKNPTAFYLCASSISSGIGRNYEQYFGPGTRLTVT.